A selection of T cell receptor beta chains follows, all from one sample in a study of Ad26.COV2.S vaccination and SARS-CoV-2 variants. Generated by immunoSEQ multiplex PCR, the TCRdb table keeps only in-frame clones and is missing some. The table includes about 280,000 clones, more than 75% detected once. The sample consisted of peripheral blood, taken in a trial of Ad26.COV2.S vaccine versus placebo. These receptors came from a person aged 18 to 65 who received the Ad26.COV2.S COVID-19 vaccine or a placebo. Both conserved end residues are part of each CDR3. Fields, in order: clone size, D gene, V gene, J gene, CDR3 protein, CDR3 DNA. D genes are given only for firm matches. Not all rows give a size; the values are once, few, many and, for expanded clones, a class.

.,.,TRBV5-1,TRBJ2-5,CASSLAERRQETQYF,TGCGCCAGCAGCTTGGCCGAGAGAAGGCAAGAGACCCAGTACTTC
.,.,TRBV5-8,TRBJ1-5,CASSPDGYSNQPQHF,TGTGCCAGCAGCCCCGACGGATATAGCAATCAGCCCCAGCATTTT
.,.,TRBV7-8,TRBJ2-1,CASSNQDNEQFF,TGTGCCAGCAGCAATCAAGACAATGAGCAGTTCTTC
.,.,TRBV25-1,TRBJ2-3,CASSEDQLGAQYF,TGTGCCAGCAGTGAAGACCAGCTAGGCGCGCAGTATTTT
once,.,TRBV5-4,TRBJ1-1,CASSLAPQGMNTEAFF,TGTGCCAGCAGCTTGGCTCCCCAGGGTATGAACACTGAAGCTTTCTTT
.,.,TRBV29-1,TRBJ2-7,CSVVTDEQYF,TGCAGCGTTGTCACAGACGAGCAGTACTTC
.,.,TRBV7-2,TRBJ1-2,CASSLQGYYGYTF,TGTGCCAGCAGCTTACAGGGGTACTATGGCTACACCTTC
.,.,TRBV10-3,TRBJ1-6,CASSDAGTYNSPLHF,TGTGCCAGCAGTGACGCCGGGACGTATAATTCACCCCTCCACTTT
.,TRBD2,TRBV30,TRBJ2-5,CAWTIGTTQETQYF,TGTGCCTGGACAATCGGGACTACACAAGAGACCCAGTACTTC
few,TRBD1,TRBV30,TRBJ2-2,CACLPGTGETGELFF,TGTGCCTGCCTGCCCGGGACAGGGGAAACCGGGGAGCTGTTTTTT
.,TRBD2,TRBV10-1,TRBJ2-2,CASSDSSSGITGELFF,TGCGCCAGCAGTGATTCGTCTAGCGGGATCACCGGGGAGCTGTTTTTT
.,.,TRBV6-5,TRBJ1-1,CASSYSLGTVNTEAFF,TGTGCCAGCAGTTACTCGTTGGGGACGGTGAACACTGAAGCTTTCTTT
.,TRBD2,TRBV7-2,TRBJ2-1,CASSLASGTNEQFF,TGTGCCAGCAGCTTAGCTAGCGGGACGAATGAGCAGTTCTTC
.,TRBD2,TRBV19,TRBJ2-5,CASKDPGGPVAPGTQYF,TGTGCCAGTAAGGATCCGGGAGGGCCTGTCGCCCCAGGGACCCAGTACTTC
.,.,TRBV30,TRBJ1-3,CAQTPRGSDTIYF,TGTGCCCAAACCCCCCGGGGGTCGGACACCATATATTTT
.,.,TRBV6-1,TRBJ2-7,CASSATWGAGAGGEQYF,TGTGCCAGCAGTGCGACGTGGGGGGCGGGAGCAGGGGGCGAGCAGTACTTC
.,.,TRBV5-1,TRBJ2-1,CASSLGTSWGSYNEQFF,TGCGCCAGCAGCCTCGGGACTTCCTGGGGCTCCTACAATGAGCAGTTCTTC
.,.,TRBV7-8,TRBJ1-3,CASSLAGGNTIYF,TGTGCCAGCAGCTTAGCTGGGGGAAACACCATATATTTT
.,.,TRBV5-6,TRBJ2-3,CASSGRSWTLRDTQYF,TGTGCCAGCAGCGGGAGGAGCTGGACACTCAGAGATACGCAGTATTTT
.,.,TRBV12-3/TRBV12-4,TRBJ2-5,CASSSRWVETQYF,TGTGCCAGCAGCTCCCGGTGGGTGGAGACCCAGTACTTC
.,.,TRBV7-2,TRBJ1-5,CASSLAWGGHQPQHF,TGTGCCAGCAGCTTAGCGTGGGGGGGCCATCAGCCCCAGCATTTT
.,.,TRBV5-4,TRBJ2-7,CASSLDAGARSYEQYF,TGTGCCAGCAGCTTGGATGCGGGGGCCCGCTCCTACGAGCAGTACTTC
.,.,TRBV27,TRBJ1-1,CASSFLENTEAFF,.
few,.,TRBV5-4,TRBJ1-2,CASSMVTVNYGYTF,TGTGCCAGCAGCATGGTGACAGTTAACTATGGCTACACCTTC
.,TRBD2,TRBV27,TRBJ2-3,CASSFLAGVGDTQYF,TGTGCCAGCAGTTTTCTAGCGGGAGTAGGAGATACGCAGTATTTT
.,.,TRBV7-9,TRBJ2-7,CALNRGRGDEQYF,TGTGCACTTAACCGGGGGCGAGGGGACGAGCAGTACTTC
.,TRBD1,TRBV7-8,TRBJ1-1,CASSSTGLNTEAFF,TGTGCCAGCAGCTCGACAGGGCTGAACACTGAAGCTTTCTTT
.,TRBD1,TRBV7-6,TRBJ1-4,CASSAQGAGEKLFF,TGTGCCAGCAGCGCCCAGGGGGCGGGTGAAAAACTGTTTTTT
.,.,TRBV9,TRBJ1-2,CASSVDGTNPNYGYTF,TGTGCCAGCAGCGTAGACGGGACAAATCCTAACTATGGCTACACCTTC
.,.,TRBV18,TRBJ1-2,CASSPSSEGYTF,TGTGCCAGCTCACCCTCAAGTGAGGGCTACACCTTC
.,.,TRBV11-2,TRBJ2-1,CASSSGTVNEQFF,TGTGCCAGCAGCTCGGGGACGGTCAATGAGCAGTTCTTC
.,.,TRBV27,TRBJ1-1,CASSRPGQYNTEAFF,TGTGCCAGCAGTAGGCCGGGACAATATAACACTGAAGCTTTCTTT
.,TRBD2,TRBV3-1/TRBV3-2,TRBJ2-7,CASSQDPVGRGLAEHQYF,TGTGCCAGCAGCCAAGATCCGGTCGGGAGAGGACTAGCGGAACATCAGTACTTC
.,.,TRBV19,TRBJ1-1,CASSILRSGTEAFF,TGTGCCAGTAGTATCCTCCGTTCCGGAACTGAAGCTTTCTTT
.,.,TRBV4-3,TRBJ2-5,CASSQDLQGIQETQYF,TGCGCCAGCAGCCAAGATCTTCAGGGAATCCAAGAGACCCAGTACTTC
.,.,TRBV2,TRBJ2-3,CATAGRRADTQYF,TGTGCCACAGCCGGGAGAAGAGCAGATACGCAGTATTTT
.,.,TRBV5-1,TRBJ2-5,CASTREHPARETQYF,TGCGCCAGCACTCGAGAGCACCCCGCCCGGGAGACCCAGTACTTC
once,TRBD2,TRBV6-1,TRBJ2-1,CASSGKTSGRGNEQFF,TGTGCCAGCAGTGGGAAGACTAGCGGGAGGGGCAATGAGCAGTTCTTC
.,.,TRBV12-3/TRBV12-4,TRBJ1-1,CASSLYLNTEAFF,TGTGCCAGCAGTCTCTACCTTAACACTGAAGCTTTCTTT
.,.,TRBV5-1,TRBJ1-1,CASSPTVGANTEAFF,TGCGCCAGCAGCCCTACCGTGGGGGCGAACACTGAAGCTTTCTTT
.,.,TRBV11-2,TRBJ1-3,CASSLDRVAGNTIYF,TGTGCCAGCAGCTTAGACCGGGTAGCGGGAAACACCATATATTTT
.,.,TRBV19,TRBJ1-5,CASSQGRISNQPQHF,TGTGCCAGTAGTCAGGGCAGGATTAGCAATCAGCCCCAGCATTTT
.,TRBD1,TRBV30,TRBJ1-2,CAWSKGRGHGYTF,TGTGCCTGGAGTAAGGGCAGGGGGCATGGCTACACCTTC
.,.,TRBV11-2,TRBJ1-3,CASSLTPDGNTIYF,TGTGCCAGCAGCTTGACCCCCGACGGGAACACCATATATTTT
.,TRBD1,TRBV11-3,TRBJ2-2,CASSSTGAGELFF,TGTGCCAGCAGCTCGACAGGGGCCGGGGAGCTGTTTTTT
.,.,TRBV6-4,TRBJ2-2,CASKGLTGELFF,TGTGCCAGCAAGGGGCTAACCGGGGAGCTGTTTTTT
.,TRBD2,TRBV28,TRBJ2-1,CASREGLAGGPYNEQFF,TGTGCCAGCAGGGAGGGACTAGCGGGAGGGCCCTACAATGAGCAGTTCTTC
.,.,TRBV5-1,TRBJ2-5,CASSSGTTQETQYF,TGCGCCAGCAGCTCCGGGACGACACAAGAGACCCAGTACTTC
.,.,TRBV6-1,TRBJ1-2,CASSEVALRWGYTF,TGTGCCAGCAGTGAAGTGGCCCTAAGGTGGGGCTACACCTTC
.,.,TRBV5-1,TRBJ2-6,CASSSQGAGANVLTF,TGCGCCAGCAGCTCCCAGGGTGCCGGGGCCAACGTCCTGACTTTC
.,TRBD2,TRBV27,TRBJ2-7,CASSKKRELYEQYF,TGTGCCAGCAGCAAAAAGCGGGAGCTATACGAGCAGTACTTC
few,TRBD1,TRBV2,TRBJ1-2,CASRATAGTVNYGYTF,TGTGCCAGCAGAGCAACCGCTGGGACAGTTAACTATGGCTACACCTTC
.,.,TRBV29-1,TRBJ1-2,CSATENYGYTF,TGCAGCGCGACAGAGAACTATGGCTACACCTTC